The clone carrying this TCR beta chain came up a few times. Its antigen is undetermined. The entry originates in a study of PD-1 blockade in mismatch repair-deficient tumors. TCR sequencing covered a few patients who responded to pembrolizumab. The data were produced by immunoSEQ multiplex PCR, yet TCRdb's version contains in-frame clones alone and is incomplete. This sample has roughly 45,000 clones, with 77% found just once. The CDR3 extends over 12 amino acids. Germline assignment: CDR1 SGHTA and CDR2 FQGNSA. V lost 5 bases, J lost 12 bases, and 17 bases lay in between. General study results and limits: Tumor-resident clones, often undetectable pretreatment in blood, expanded then contracted after pembrolizumab.

The sequence was collected from an adult with mismatch repair-deficient cancer. This sequence joins TRBV7-2 and TRBJ2-7, with D perhaps matching TRBD2 (6 bases). Sequencing was performed on PBMCs, taken before pembrolizumab treatment. Here the CDR3 reads CASSPKPGLGYF. The CDR3 DNA reads TGTGCCAGCAGCCCAAAACCGGGACTGGGGTACTTC.